These T cell receptor beta chains were read from a single sample in a study of graft-versus-host responses after intestinal transplantation. No cognate antigen is known for these TCRs. Using immunoSEQ multiplex PCR, the repertoire was profiled, and TCRdb retains in-frame clones only, with some absent. The table shows about 41,000 clones, with around 96% occurring only once. The sample in question was unstimulated CD8+ T cells sorted from spleen or lymph node cells, obtained before transplant. Receptors were obtained from a human donor who was the organ donor for an intestinal transplant. The CDR3 runs from the conserved cysteine through the conserved F or W.

J,V,length,CDR3
TRBJ2-3,TRBV19,14,CATSTGYGTDTQYF
TRBJ1-5,TRBV5-1,15,CASSLFGGFNQPQHF
TRBJ2-3,TRBV5-4,16,CASSFWAGASTDTQYF
TRBJ1-6,TRBV4-3,15,CASSQDRSLNSPLHF
.,TRBV9,13,CASSGRAGYEQYF
TRBJ1-4,TRBV19,15,CASSPGRGTNEKLFF
TRBJ2-3,TRBV25-1,16,CASSDSNRAYTDTQYF
TRBJ2-7,TRBV4-2,16,CASSQELAGGLYEQYF
TRBJ2-6,TRBV15,16,CATSRQGIAGANVLTF
TRBJ2-1,TRBV11-2,17,CASSGTSGGITYNEQFF
TRBJ2-7,TRBV2,10,CASSDYEQYF
TRBJ1-2,TRBV6-5,15,CASSYVGGSNYGYTF
TRBJ2-1,TRBV13,14,CASSPPDYYNEQFF
TRBJ2-5,TRBV7-2,14,CASSGPSLQETQYF
TRBJ1-2,TRBV4-1,14,CASSQDRGDYGYTF
TRBJ1-5,TRBV6-1,17,CASSELGGGYYGRPQHF
TRBJ2-7,TRBV5-5,15,CASSFGPGQGIEQYF
TRBJ2-3,TRBV11-3,12,CASSLDGDTQYF
TRBJ2-7,TRBV15,15,CATSREYRSAYEQYF